Listed below are T cell receptor beta chains from one sample, sequenced in a study of beta chain features in type 1 diabetes. The method was immunoSEQ multiplex PCR; TCRdb's version includes in-frame clones alone and lacks a portion of them. The table shows over 300,000 clones, with 6.5% to 10% occurring only once. The sequencing input was central memory CD4+ T cells from blood. Receptors originate from a woman aged 18-35 years in good health. CDR3s include the opening cysteine and the closing phenylalanine or tryptophan. The size entry is marked missing in some rows and otherwise reads once, few, many or a size class.

v_call	clone_size	cdr3_length	cdr3_aa
TRBV5-7	few	15	CASSLEGSSYNEQFF
TRBV5-8	NA	14	CASSLYGQHTEAFF
TRBV7-3	NA	15	CASRPLAVNTGELFF
TRBV7-2	NA	16	CASSAPGLAGKGRQFF
TRBV9	NA	15	CASSVTGSSYNGQFF
TRBV29-1	many	11	CSVDWRNEQFF
TRBV18	many	15	CASRDRQIENTEAFF
TRBV27	NA	18	CASSSKSSGTSGRALTVF
TRBV19	NA	15	CASSIEVRGAYEQYF
TRBV5-5	NA	14	CASSLRDIRETQYF
TRBV4-3	NA	17	CASSQERTKSGGNTIYF
TRBV11-2	few	15	CASSLGGQSKNIQYF
TRBV2	few	15	CASYAGGGGTDTQYF
TRBV19	few	14	CASSMARVRDEQYF
TRBV11-3	NA	16	CASSLVGQVNTGELFF
TRBV5-1	NA	14	CASSQSGQGYEQYF
TRBV5-1	NA	11	CASSFQGEQYF
TRBV29-1	NA	12	CSVESGRDTQYF
TRBV5-1	NA	16	CASSLHQGNAGNTIYF
TRBV27	NA	16	CASRSRRIATNEKLFF
TRBV10-3	NA	13	CAISELEGYEQYF
TRBV7-8	NA	14	CASSLRQGNTEAFF
TRBV29-1	few	12	CSVEVTRTEQYF
TRBV4-2	few	17	CASSQDAQREPTDTQYF
TRBV14	few	14	CASSPDRGHPEAFF
TRBV18	few	17	CASSLHLAGTNTGELFF
TRBV28	few	13	CASSLQSSYEQYF
TRBV9	few	13	CASSPGISNEQFF
TRBV6-5	NA	13	CASSPHRGQPQHF
TRBV7-2	few	17	CASSLAGPPASGYEQYF
TRBV7-8	NA	20	CASSNSRDPRTQSSYNEQFF
TRBV11-3	NA	15	CASSFSAQHRNEQFF
TRBV2	few	13	CASRDRGIYGYTF
TRBV2	few	14	CANGLTRASYEQYF
TRBV6-5	few	16	CASSSRLAGSYNEQFF
TRBV28	NA	12	CASNYRGYEQYF